This passage covers 32 T cell receptor beta chains from one sample sequenced in a study of technical replicates of blood from several donors. The data were produced by immunoSEQ multiplex PCR, yet TCRdb's version contains in-frame clones alone and is incomplete. The sample consists of tens of thousands of clones, 95% of them appearing once. Sequenced sample: T cells isolated from PBMCs. The source of these receptors is a human donor in good health.

V usage is TRBV29-1 and J usage is TRBJ2-7; 8 nucleotides agree with TRBD1. This CDR3 spans 13 amino acids. V shed 0 bases and J 4 bases; nucleotides not matched to a gene: 2. Germline values: CDR1 SQVTM, CDR2 ANQGSEA. The CDR3 region has the DNA TGCAGCGTTGAAGACCGGGACAGGTACGAGCAGTACTTC. Translation gives CSVEDRDRYEQYF.

The V and J genes are TRBV11-2 and TRBJ2-7, with 11 bases fitting TRBD1. This CDR3 comprises 14 residues. Germline CDR1 reads SGHAT; CDR2 reads FQNNGV. The J segment lost 0 bases and the V segment lost 9 bases, leaving 4 bases of the junction unmatched. The DNA of the CDR3 is TGTGCCAGTTTAGGACAGGGGGCCTCCTACGAGCAGTACTTC. It translates to CASLGQGASYEQYF.

The V and J genes are TRBV5-4 and TRBJ2-1, with 11 bases identical to TRBD2. Germline loops: CDR1 SGHNT, CDR2 YYREEE (reference sequence). The CDR3 is made up of 14 amino acids. With 4 bases clipped from V and 7 bases from J, the junction kept 4 bases outside the gene matches. CDR3 coding DNA: TGTGCCAGCAGCCATCGGACTAGCGGGAATGAGCAGTTCTTC. Amino acids: CASSHRTSGNEQFF.

The V gene is TRBV5-5, the J gene TRBJ2-7, with 7 positions matching TRBD2. V shed 4 bases and J 0 bases; nucleotides not matched to a gene: 16. Germline values: CDR1 SGHKS, CDR2 YYEKEE (reference sequence). The CDR3 covers 18 residues. The CDR3 DNA follows: TGTGCCAGCAGCCCACAAGCGGCGGGGAGGGTGGACTCCTACGAGCAGTACTTC. This sequence encodes CASSPQAAGRVDSYEQYF.

The chain carries TRBV15 and TRBJ2-7; 10 nucleotides agree with TRBD2. With V trimmed by 0 bases and J by 6 bases, 8 bases remained unmatched. Germline V lookup: CDR1 LNHNV, CDR2 YYDKDF (reference sequence). This CDR3 has 16 residues. The CDR3 sequence is CATSRDGASGSGEQYF. CDR3 nucleotide sequence: TGTGCCACCAGCAGAGATGGGGCTAGCGGGAGCGGCGAGCAGTACTTC.

The V call is TRBV10-3, the J call TRBJ1-5; a weak D match, TRBD1 (6 bases). V was shortened by 0 bases and J by 9 bases, with 15 bases between the two germline ends. This CDR3 contains 15 residues. Germline V gene sequence: CDR1 ENHRY, CDR2 SYGVKD. CDR3 nucleotides: TGTGCCATCAGTGAGTCATCAGGGGACAAACTGCCCCAGCATTTT. Protein product: CAISESSGDKLPQHF.

As DNA, the CDR3 is TGTGCCAGCAGCCCCACCCGCCTGACAGCCACAGGAACCGGGGAGCTGTTTTTT. This codes for CASSPTRLTATGTGELFF. J is TRBJ2-2 and V is TRBV5-6, with D perhaps TRBD1 (5 bases). Germline lookup yields CDR1 SGHDT and CDR2 YYEEEE. This CDR3 region has 18 residues. V was pared by 4 bases and J by 5 bases, with 24 bases between.

The rearrangement joins TRBV5-4 to TRBJ1-2, with 8 bases identical to TRBD1. CDR3 length: 15 residues. Trimming cost V 4 bases and J 12 bases; bases outside gene matches: 17. The germline gives CDR1 SGHNT, CDR2 YYREEE (reference sequence). This chain's CDR3 is CASSLLADRARGDTF. CDR3 DNA: TGTGCCAGCAGCCTGCTGGCGGACAGGGCGCGCGGGGACACCTTC.

The genes are TRBV10-2 and TRBJ1-3, with TRBD1 matching 9 bases. V was clipped by 6 bases and J by 4 bases; unmatched bases: 4. Germline CDR1 WSHSY, CDR2 SAAADI. The CDR3 extends over 14 amino acids. Here the CDR3 reads CASSRTGVGNTIYF. The CDR3 nucleotides are TGCGCCAGCAGCCGGACAGGGGTAGGAAACACCATATATTTT.

The rearrangement uses TRBV28 and TRBJ2-7, with 7 bases lining up with TRBD1. Germline V gene data show CDR1 as MDHEN and CDR2 as SYDVKM. The CDR3 loop spans 18 amino acids. The ends lost 6 bases at V and 7 bases at J; junction bases unmatched: 24. The CDR3 coding sequence is TGTGCCAGCAGGAGATCGGCCGAGGGGACAGTCAAAGTAGGGGAGCAGTACTTC. This gives the protein CASRRSAEGTVKVGEQYF. Supplemented by reference TRBV28 and TRBJ2-7, the full variable domain reads DVKVTQSSRYLVKRTGEKVFLECVQDMDHENMFWYRQDPGLGLRLIYFSYDVKMKEKGDIPEGYSVSREKKERFSLILESASTNQTSMYLCASRRSAEGTVKVGEQYFGPGTRLTVT.

The chain employs TRBV29-1 and TRBJ2-2, with D perhaps matching TRBD2 (6 bases). The CDR3 is 13 residues long. V was clipped by 8 bases and J by 0 bases, with 10 bases between them. CDR1 and CDR2 (germline): SQVTM, ANQGSEA. CDR3 in DNA: TGCAGCACTGGGGACTCGAACACCGGGGAGCTGTTTTTT. It encodes CSTGDSNTGELFF.

The rearrangement uses TRBV10-3 and TRBJ1-2, with D possibly TRBD1 on 5 matching bases. CDR3 size: 17 residues. V lost 0 bases and J lost 2, with 16 bases in between. The germline V gene encodes CDR1 ENHRY and CDR2 SYGVKD. CDR3 coding DNA: TGTGCCATCAGTGAGTCTTTGGGTCAGGGAAGGAACTATGGCTACACCTTC. This encodes CAISESLGQGRNYGYTF.

V gene TRBV5-5 combines with J gene TRBJ1-4; a weak D match, TRBD1 (6 bases). The V end lost 4 bases, the J end lost 5 bases, and 15 bases lay between the germline ends. This CDR3 comprises 15 residues. Germline V CDR1 and CDR2: SGHKS, YYEKEE (reference sequence). In DNA form, the CDR3 reads TGTGCCAGCAGCCTCGGACAGAACCAAAATGAAAAACTGTTTTTT. It translates to CASSLGQNQNEKLFF.

The CDR3 region has the DNA TGTGCCAGCAGCTTAAGCCGCTGGGGAACTAGCGGGATCTTCGGTGAGCAGTTCTTC. Its translation: CASSLSRWGTSGIFGEQFF. This chain links TRBV13 with TRBJ2-1; TRBD2 aligns across 10 bases. V was pared by 2 bases and J by 9 bases, with 19 bases of the junction left unmatched. The CDR3 extends over 19 amino acids. Germline CDR1 and CDR2: PRHDT and FYEKMQ (reference sequence).

In its sample, this clone was seen once. The CDR3 protein is CASTNRANTEAFF. The CDR3 DNA sequence: TGTGCCAGTACTAACAGGGCGAACACTGAAGCTTTCTTT. The chain links TRBV6-6 to TRBJ1-1; tentatively, D is TRBD1 (6 bases). V was trimmed by 9 bases and J by 1 base, leaving 12 bases between them. CDR3 length: 13 residues. Germline CDR1 MNHNY, CDR2 SVGAGI (reference sequence).

The V gene is TRBV18, the J gene TRBJ1-4; 7 nucleotides align to TRBD1. Losses at the gene ends were 3 bases for V and 7 bases for J; bases not matched to a gene: 5. In germline, CDR1 is KGHSH, CDR2 LQKENI. The CDR3 loop spans 14 amino acids. The CDR3 nucleotides read TGTGCCAGCTCACCCGAAGGGGGCGGTGAAAAACTGTTTTTT. It translates to CASSPEGGGEKLFF.

V and J are TRBV25-1 and TRBJ2-7, with 9 bases that match TRBD1. There are 16 residues in the CDR3. Unmatched junction bases numbered 6, after V lost 3 bases and J lost 0 bases. The V gene's germline CDR1 is MGHDK and CDR2 SYGVNS. DNA for the CDR3: TGTGCCAGCAGTGACGTTGGGACAGGGAGCTCCTACGAGCAGTACTTC. Translated, it gives CASSDVGTGSSYEQYF.

This chain uses TRBV9 with TRBJ2-2; the D gene is possibly TRBD2 (7 bases). From germline, CDR1 is SGDLS and CDR2 YYNGEE. The CDR3 is 16 residues long. V gave up 0 bases and J gave up 5 bases, with 14 bases separating them. CDR3 in amino acids: CASSVDRGGQTGELFF. The CDR3 bases are TGTGCCAGCAGCGTAGATCGCGGGGGCCAAACCGGGGAGCTGTTTTTT.

V is TRBV7-9 and J is TRBJ2-3, with 9 bases that match TRBD2. CDR3 size: 16 residues. V lost 0 bases and J lost 0; bases outside the gene matches: 1. CDR1 SEHNR and CDR2 FQNEAQ come from the germline V gene (reference sequence). CDR3 amino acids: CASSLAAGGSTDTQYF. The CDR3 DNA reads as TGTGCCAGCAGCTTAGCGGCGGGGGGGAGCACAGATACGCAGTATTTT.

V gene TRBV18 combines with J gene TRBJ1-2, with a possible D match to TRBD1 (5 bases). This CDR3 is built from 16 residues. CDR1 KGHSH and CDR2 LQKENI come from the germline V gene. The germline V and J ends were trimmed by 0 bases and 8 bases, with 19 bases remaining between them. In DNA, the CDR3 is TGTGCCAGCTCACCACCGGGAGGGGAACGCCCTTACGGCTACACCTTC. Translating it yields CASSPPGGERPYGYTF.

The CDR3 sequence: CASSVGLANTGELFF. Here the CDR3 DNA reads TGTGCCAGCAGCGTCGGACTAGCCAACACCGGGGAGCTGTTTTTT. This rearrangement joins TRBV9 to TRBJ2-2; 8 bases agree with TRBD2. V was clipped by 2 bases and J by 2 bases; unmatched bases: 2. Per the germline V gene, CDR1 is SGDLS and CDR2 is YYNGEE. This CDR3 has 15 residues.

This sequence joins TRBV30 and TRBJ2-3; 7 bases align to TRBD2. The CDR3 runs to 13 residues. CDR1 GTSNPN and CDR2 SVGIG come from the germline V gene (reference sequence). The V segment lost 4 bases and the J segment 4 bases; nucleotides outside the gene matches: 5. The CDR3 nucleotides are TGTGCCTGGAATTGGGGAGGGGCAGATACGCAGTATTTT. This translates into CAWNWGGADTQYF.

The chain joins TRBV13 to TRBJ2-4; the D gene is possibly TRBD2 (5 bases). With 3 bases removed from V and 5 bases from J, the gap between germline ends came to 8 bases. CDR3 size: 13 residues. Germline V gene sequence: CDR1 PRHDT, CDR2 FYEKMQ (reference sequence). The CDR3 reads CASSLDGENIQYF. CDR3 nucleotides: TGTGCCAGCAGCTTGGACGGGGAAAACATTCAGTACTTC.

The chain uses TRBV4-2 and TRBJ2-7; 7 nucleotides align to TRBD1. Per germline, CDR1 LGHNA and CDR2 YNFKEQ. V shed 3 bases, J shed 1 base, and the junction held 9 bases outside the gene matches. This CDR3 comprises 16 residues. CDR3 nucleotides: TGTGCCAGCAGCCATCTCGGACAGGCCCCTTCCTACGAGCAGTACTTC. Its translation is CASSHLGQAPSYEQYF.

This chain joins TRBV21-1 and TRBJ2-5; whether TRBD1, the table's D call, matches the DNA was not checked. TRBV21-1 is marked as a pseudogene. This CDR3 has 16 amino acids. This chain's CDR3 is CASSNGQGGKGETQYF. The CDR3 bases are TGTGCCAGCAGCAACGGTCAAGGGGGCAAAGGCGAGACCCAGTACTTC.

The V gene is TRBV7-9, the J gene TRBJ1-2, with TRBD1 as a possible D gene (6 bases). Trimming stripped 4 bases from V and 4 bases from J, with 13 bases between. The CDR3 has 14 residues. The germline V gene has CDR1 SEHNR and CDR2 FQNEAQ (reference sequence). As DNA, the CDR3 is TGTGCCAGCAGCTCACAGGGTCGGGGCTATGGCTACACCTTC. Residues: CASSSQGRGYGYTF.

The chain has TRBV28 and TRBJ1-4; TRBD1 agrees at 10 bases. Looked up from germline, CDR1 is MDHEN and CDR2 is SYDVKM. The V segment lost 5 bases and the J segment 0 bases; nucleotides outside the gene matches: 3. CDR3 length: 16 amino acids. The chain's CDR3 is CASSDRGLSTNEKLFF. The CDR3 nucleotides are TGTGCCAGCAGTGACAGGGGGCTATCAACTAATGAAAAACTGTTTTTT.

This chain links TRBV5-6 with TRBJ2-1; 11 bases are shared with TRBD2. J was trimmed by 12 bases and V by 4 bases; bases with no gene match: 9. Germline values: CDR1 SGHDT, CDR2 YYEEEE. The CDR3 extends over 14 amino acids. CDR3: CASSEGLAVQGQFF. The DNA of the CDR3 is TGTGCCAGCAGCGAGGGACTAGCGGTACAGGGGCAGTTCTTC. The whole variable domain, filled in from reference TRBV5-6 and TRBJ2-1, reads DAGVTQSPTHLIKTRGQQVTLRCSPKSGHDTVSWYQQALGQGPQFIFQYYEEEERQRGNFPDRFSGHQFPNYSSELNVNALLLGDSALYLCASSEGLAVQGQFFGPGTRLTVL.

This rearrangement joins TRBV11-2 to TRBJ2-3; D may be TRBD2 (6 bases). The CDR3 length is 17 residues. V lost 3 bases, J lost 8 bases, and 24 bases lay in between. CDR1 and CDR2 from the germline V gene are SGHAT and FQNNGV. The CDR3 coding sequence is TGTGCCAGCAGCTTGGGGGGTTGGTTGAAGGGTCTAGGTACGCAGTATTTT. Amino acid sequence: CASSLGGWLKGLGTQYF.

The chain joins TRBV5-1 to TRBJ2-1; D is uncertain. V lost 2 bases to trimming and J lost 0 bases, with 3 bases between them. CDR1 and CDR2 (germline): SGHRS, YFSETQ. The CDR3 is 13 amino acids. The chain's CDR3 is CASSFRSYNEQFF. CDR3 coding DNA: TGCGCCAGCAGCTTCCGCTCCTACAATGAGCAGTTCTTC.

This sequence joins TRBV10-3 and TRBJ2-1, with TRBD1 matching 10 bases. The CDR3 is made up of 15 amino acids. Trimming at V came to 4 bases and at J to 2 bases, leaving 2 bases not matched to a gene. Germline V gives CDR1 ENHRY, CDR2 SYGVKD. CDR3 sequence reads: CAISAGTGAYNEQFF. For the CDR3, the DNA is TGTGCCATCAGTGCCGGGACAGGGGCCTACAATGAGCAGTTCTTC.

This clone turned up a few times. The chain couples TRBV18 to TRBJ2-7, with D tentatively TRBD2 (6 bases). This CDR3 has 14 amino acids. From germline, CDR1 is KGHSH and CDR2 LQKENI. V lost 0 bases, J lost 2 bases, and 8 bases lay in between. The CDR3 sequence: CASSPPSGTYEQYF. In DNA, the CDR3 is TGTGCCAGCTCACCACCTAGCGGAACCTACGAGCAGTACTTC. The whole variable domain, remainder taken from reference TRBV18 and TRBJ2-7, is NAGVMQNPRHLVRRRGQEARLRCSPMKGHSHVYWYRQLPEEGLKFMVYLQKENIIDESGMPKERFSAEFPKEGPSILRIQQVVRGDSAAYFCASSPPSGTYEQYFGPGTRLTVT.